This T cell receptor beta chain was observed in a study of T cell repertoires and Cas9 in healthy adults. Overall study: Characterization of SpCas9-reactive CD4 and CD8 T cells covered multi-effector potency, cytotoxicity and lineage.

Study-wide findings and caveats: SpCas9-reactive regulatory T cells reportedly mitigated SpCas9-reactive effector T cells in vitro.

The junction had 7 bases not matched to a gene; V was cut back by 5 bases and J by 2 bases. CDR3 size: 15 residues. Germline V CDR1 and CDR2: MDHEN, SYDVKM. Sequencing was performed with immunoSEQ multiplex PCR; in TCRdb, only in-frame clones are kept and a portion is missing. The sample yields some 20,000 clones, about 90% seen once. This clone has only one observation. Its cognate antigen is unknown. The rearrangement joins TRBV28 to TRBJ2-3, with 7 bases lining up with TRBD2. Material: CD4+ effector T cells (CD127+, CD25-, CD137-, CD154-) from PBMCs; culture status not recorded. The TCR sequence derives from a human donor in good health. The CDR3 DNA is TGTGCCAGCAGTACCGGCGGGGGATTCACAGATACGCAGTATTTT. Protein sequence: CASSTGGGFTDTQYF.